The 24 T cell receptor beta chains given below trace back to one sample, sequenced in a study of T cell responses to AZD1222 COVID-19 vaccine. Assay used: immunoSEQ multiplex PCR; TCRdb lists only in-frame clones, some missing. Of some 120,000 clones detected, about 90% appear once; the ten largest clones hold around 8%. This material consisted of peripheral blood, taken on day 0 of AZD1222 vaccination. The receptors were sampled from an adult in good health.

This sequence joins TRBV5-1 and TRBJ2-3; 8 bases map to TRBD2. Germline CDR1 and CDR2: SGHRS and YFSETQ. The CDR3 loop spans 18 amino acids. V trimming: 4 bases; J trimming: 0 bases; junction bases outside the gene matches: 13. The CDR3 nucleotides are TGCGCCAGCAGCCCATTGGGCGGGAGGCCCTCTAGCACAGATACGCAGTATTTT. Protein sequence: CASSPLGGRPSSTDTQYF.

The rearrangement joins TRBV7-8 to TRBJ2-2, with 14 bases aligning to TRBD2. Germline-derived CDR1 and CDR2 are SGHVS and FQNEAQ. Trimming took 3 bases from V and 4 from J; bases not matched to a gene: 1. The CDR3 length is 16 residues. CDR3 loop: CASSLTSGGGTGELFF. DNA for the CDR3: TGTGCCAGCAGCTTGACTAGCGGGGGGGGCACCGGGGAGCTGTTTTTT. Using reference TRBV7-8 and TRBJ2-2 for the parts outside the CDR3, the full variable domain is GAGVSQSPRYKVAKRGQDVALRCDPISGHVSLFWYQQALGQGPEFLTYFQNEAQLDKSGLPSDRFFAERPEGSVSTLKIQRTQQEDSAVYLCASSLTSGGGTGELFFGEGSRLTVL.

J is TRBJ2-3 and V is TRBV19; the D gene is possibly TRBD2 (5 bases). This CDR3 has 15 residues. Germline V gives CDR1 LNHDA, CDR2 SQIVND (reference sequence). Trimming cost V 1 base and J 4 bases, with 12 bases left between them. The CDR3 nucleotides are TGTGCCAGTAGTATAGCGGCGGGTCTCGCAGATACGCAGTATTTT. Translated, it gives CASSIAAGLADTQYF.

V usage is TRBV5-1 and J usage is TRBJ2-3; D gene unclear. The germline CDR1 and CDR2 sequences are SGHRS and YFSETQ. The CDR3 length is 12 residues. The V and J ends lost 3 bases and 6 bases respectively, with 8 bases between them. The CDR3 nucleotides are TGCGCCAGCAGCTCCAGTTGGGATACGCAGTATTTT. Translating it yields CASSSSWDTQYF.

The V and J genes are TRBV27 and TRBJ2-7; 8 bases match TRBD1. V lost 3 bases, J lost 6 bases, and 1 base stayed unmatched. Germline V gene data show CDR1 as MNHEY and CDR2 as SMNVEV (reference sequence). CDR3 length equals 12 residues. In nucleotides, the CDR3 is TGTGCCAGCAGTTTGACAGGGGCCGAGCAGTACTTC. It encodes CASSLTGAEQYF.

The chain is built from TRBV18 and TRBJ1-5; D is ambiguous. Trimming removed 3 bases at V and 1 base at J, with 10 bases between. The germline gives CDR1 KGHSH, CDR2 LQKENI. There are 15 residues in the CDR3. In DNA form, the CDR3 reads TGTGCCAGCTCACCCCGGACGGCAAGCAATCAGCCCCAGCATTTT. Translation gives CASSPRTASNQPQHF.

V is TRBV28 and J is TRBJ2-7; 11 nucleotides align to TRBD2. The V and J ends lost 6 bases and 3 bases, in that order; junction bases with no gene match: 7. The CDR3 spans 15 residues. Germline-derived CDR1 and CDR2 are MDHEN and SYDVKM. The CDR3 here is CASRGGLAGYYEQYF. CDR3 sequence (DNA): TGTGCCAGCAGGGGCGGACTAGCGGGTTACTACGAGCAGTACTTC.

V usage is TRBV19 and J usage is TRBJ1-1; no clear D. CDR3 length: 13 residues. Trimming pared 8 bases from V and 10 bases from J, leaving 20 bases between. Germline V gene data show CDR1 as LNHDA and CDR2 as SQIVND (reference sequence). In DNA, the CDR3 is TGTGCCAGTTCTACCTCTTACGATCGGGGAGCTTTCTTT. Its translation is CASSTSYDRGAFF.

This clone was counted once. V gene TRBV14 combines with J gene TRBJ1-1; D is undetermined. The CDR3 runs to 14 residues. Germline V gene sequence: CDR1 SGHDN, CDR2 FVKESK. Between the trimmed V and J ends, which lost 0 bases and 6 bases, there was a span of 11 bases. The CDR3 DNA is TGTGCCAGCAGCCAAGATCTCGGATTATCTGAAGCTTTCTTT. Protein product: CASSQDLGLSEAFF.

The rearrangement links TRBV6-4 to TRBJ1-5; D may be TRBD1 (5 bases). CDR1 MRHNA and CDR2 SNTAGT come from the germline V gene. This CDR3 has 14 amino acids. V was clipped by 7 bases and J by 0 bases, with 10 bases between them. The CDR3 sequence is CASNRTDSNQPQHF. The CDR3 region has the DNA TGTGCCAGCAACAGGACGGATAGCAATCAGCCCCAGCATTTT.

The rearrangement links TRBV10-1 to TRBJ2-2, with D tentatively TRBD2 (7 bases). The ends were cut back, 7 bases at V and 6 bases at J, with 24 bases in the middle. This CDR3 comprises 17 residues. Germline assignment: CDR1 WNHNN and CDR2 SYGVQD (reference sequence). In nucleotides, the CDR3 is TGCGCCAGCAACGAGGGGGGGCTAGCGGATTCATCCGGGGAGCTGTTTTTT. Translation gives CASNEGGLADSSGELFF.

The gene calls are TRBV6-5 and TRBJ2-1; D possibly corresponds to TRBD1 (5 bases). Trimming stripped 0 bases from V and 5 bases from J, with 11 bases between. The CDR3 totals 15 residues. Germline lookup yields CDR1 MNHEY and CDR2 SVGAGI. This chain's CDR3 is CASSYSATDNNEQFF. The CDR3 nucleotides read TGTGCCAGCAGTTACTCGGCAACGGACAACAATGAGCAGTTCTTC.

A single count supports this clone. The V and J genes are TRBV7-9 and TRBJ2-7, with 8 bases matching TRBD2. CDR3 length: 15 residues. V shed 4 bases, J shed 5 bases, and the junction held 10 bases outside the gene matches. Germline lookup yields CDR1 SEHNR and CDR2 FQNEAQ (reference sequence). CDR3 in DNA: TGTGCCAGCAGCTCGGGCGGGGGGCGCCGGGACGAGCAGTACTTC. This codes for CASSSGGGRRDEQYF. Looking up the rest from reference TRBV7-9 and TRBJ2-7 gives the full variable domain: DTGVSQNPRHKITKRGQNVTFRCDPISEHNRLYWYRQTLGQGPEFLTYFQNEAQLEKSRLLSDRFSAERPKGSFSTLEIQRTEQGDSAMYLCASSSGGGRRDEQYFGPGTRLTVT.

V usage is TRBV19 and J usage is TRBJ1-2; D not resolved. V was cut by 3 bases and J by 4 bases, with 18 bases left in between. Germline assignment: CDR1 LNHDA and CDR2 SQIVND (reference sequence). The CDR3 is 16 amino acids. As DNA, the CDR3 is TGTGCCAGTAGTATTAGCTCCCAGGACTGGGGCTATGGCTACACCTTC. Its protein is CASSISSQDWGYGYTF. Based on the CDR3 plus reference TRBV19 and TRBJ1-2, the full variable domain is DGGITQSPKYLFRKEGQNVTLSCEQNLNHDAMYWYRQDPGQGLRLIYYSQIVNDFQKGDIAEGYSVSREKKESFPLTVTSAQKNPTAFYLCASSISSQDWGYGYTFGSGTRLTVV.

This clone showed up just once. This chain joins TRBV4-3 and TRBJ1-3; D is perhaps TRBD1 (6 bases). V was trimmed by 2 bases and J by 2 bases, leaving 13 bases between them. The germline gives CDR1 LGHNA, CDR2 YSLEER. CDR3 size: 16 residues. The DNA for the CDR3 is TGCGCCAGCAGCCAATGGACACAGGGAGCTGGAAACACCATATATTTT. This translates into CASSQWTQGAGNTIYF.

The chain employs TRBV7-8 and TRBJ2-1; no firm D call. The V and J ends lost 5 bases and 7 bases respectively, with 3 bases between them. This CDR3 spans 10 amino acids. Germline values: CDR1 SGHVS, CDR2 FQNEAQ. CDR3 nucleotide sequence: TGTGCCAGCAGCGGGAATGAGCAGTTCTTC. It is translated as CASSGNEQFF.

The CDR3 protein is CASSGTGTNEKLFF. In DNA form, the CDR3 reads TGTGCCAGTAGCGGGACAGGAACTAATGAAAAACTGTTTTTT. V and J are TRBV19 and TRBJ1-4; 8 bases match TRBD1. V lost 6 bases and J lost 1; bases outside the gene matches: 1. Germline CDR1 LNHDA, CDR2 SQIVND (reference sequence). The CDR3 is 14 residues long.

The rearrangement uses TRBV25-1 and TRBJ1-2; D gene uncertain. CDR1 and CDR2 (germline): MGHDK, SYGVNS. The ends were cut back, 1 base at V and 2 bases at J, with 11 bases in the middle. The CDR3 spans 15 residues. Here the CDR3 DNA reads TGTGCCAGCAGTGAATGGGGAAAGAAGAACTATGGCTACACCTTC. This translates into CASSEWGKKNYGYTF.

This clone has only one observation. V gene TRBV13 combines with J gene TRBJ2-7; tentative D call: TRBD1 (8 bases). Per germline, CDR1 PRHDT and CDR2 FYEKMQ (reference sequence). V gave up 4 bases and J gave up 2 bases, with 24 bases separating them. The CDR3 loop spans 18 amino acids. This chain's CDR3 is CASSSPFTGGGFTYEQYF. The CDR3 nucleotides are TGTGCCAGCAGCTCGCCCTTTACAGGGGGGGGATTTACCTACGAGCAGTACTTC.

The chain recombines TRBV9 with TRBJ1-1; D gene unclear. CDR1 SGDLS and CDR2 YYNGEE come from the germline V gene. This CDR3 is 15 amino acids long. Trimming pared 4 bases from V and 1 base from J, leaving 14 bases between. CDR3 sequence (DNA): TGTGCCAGCAGCCCGTTTGGTACTAAGAACACTGAAGCTTTCTTT. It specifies CASSPFGTKNTEAFF.

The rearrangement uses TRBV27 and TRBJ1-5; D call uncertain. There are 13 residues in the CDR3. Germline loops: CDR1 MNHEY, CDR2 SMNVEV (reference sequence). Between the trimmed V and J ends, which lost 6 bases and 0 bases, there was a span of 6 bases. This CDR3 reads CASSSLSNQPQHF. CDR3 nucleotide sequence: TGTGCCAGCAGCTCTCTTAGCAATCAGCCCCAGCATTTT.

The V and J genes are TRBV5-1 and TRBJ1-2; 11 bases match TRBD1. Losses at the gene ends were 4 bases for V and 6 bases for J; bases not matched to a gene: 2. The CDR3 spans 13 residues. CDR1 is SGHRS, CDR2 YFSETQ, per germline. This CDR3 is CASSTGQGDGYTF. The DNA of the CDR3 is TGCGCCAGCAGCACGGGACAGGGGGATGGCTACACCTTC.

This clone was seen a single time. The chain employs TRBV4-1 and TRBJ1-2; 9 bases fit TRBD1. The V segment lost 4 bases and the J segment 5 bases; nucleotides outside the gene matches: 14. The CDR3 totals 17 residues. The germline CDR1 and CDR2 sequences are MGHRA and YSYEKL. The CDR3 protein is CASSPGTGLRQPYGYTF. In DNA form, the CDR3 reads TGCGCCAGCAGCCCCGGGACAGGGCTCCGCCAGCCTTATGGCTACACCTTC.

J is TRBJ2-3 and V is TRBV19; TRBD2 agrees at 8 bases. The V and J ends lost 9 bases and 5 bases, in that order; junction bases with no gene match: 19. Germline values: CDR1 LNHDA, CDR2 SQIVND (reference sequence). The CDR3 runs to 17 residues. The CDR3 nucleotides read TGTGCCAGCCCACAGATCTATCAGCGGGAGATGAGAGATACGCAGTATTTT. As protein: CASPQIYQREMRDTQYF.